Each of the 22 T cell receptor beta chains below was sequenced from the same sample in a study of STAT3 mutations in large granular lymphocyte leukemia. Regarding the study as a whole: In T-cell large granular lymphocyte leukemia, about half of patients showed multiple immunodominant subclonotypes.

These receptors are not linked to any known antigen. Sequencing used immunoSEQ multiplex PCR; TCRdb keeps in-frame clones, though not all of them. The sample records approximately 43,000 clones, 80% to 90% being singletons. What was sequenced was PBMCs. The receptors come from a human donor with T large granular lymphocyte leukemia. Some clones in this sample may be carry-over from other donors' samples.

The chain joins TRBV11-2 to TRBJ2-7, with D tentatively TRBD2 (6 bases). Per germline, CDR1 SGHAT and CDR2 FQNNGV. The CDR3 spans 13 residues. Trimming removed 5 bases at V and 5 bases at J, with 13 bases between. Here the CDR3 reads CASSQPGSHEQYV. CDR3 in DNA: TGTGCCAGCAGCCAACCCGGGAGCCACGAGCAGTACGTC.

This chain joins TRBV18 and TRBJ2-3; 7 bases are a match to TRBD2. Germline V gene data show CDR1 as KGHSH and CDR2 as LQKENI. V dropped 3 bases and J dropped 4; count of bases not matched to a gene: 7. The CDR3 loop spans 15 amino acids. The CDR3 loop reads CASSPSSSGADTQYF. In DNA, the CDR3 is TGTGCCAGCTCACCTAGCTCAAGCGGGGCAGATACGCAGTATTTT.

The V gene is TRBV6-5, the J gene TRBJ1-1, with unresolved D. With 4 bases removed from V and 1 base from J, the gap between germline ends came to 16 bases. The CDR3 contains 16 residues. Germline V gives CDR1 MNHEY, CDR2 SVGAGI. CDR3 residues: CASSSRPWGTNTEAFF. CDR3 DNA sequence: TGTGCCAGCAGTTCCCGCCCATGGGGTACGAACACTGAAGCTTTCTTT.

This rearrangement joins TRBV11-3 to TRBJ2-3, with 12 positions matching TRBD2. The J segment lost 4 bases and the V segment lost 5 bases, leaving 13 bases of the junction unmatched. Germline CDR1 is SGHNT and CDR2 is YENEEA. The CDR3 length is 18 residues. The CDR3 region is CASSPGLAGGPTADTQYF. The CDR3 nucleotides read TGTGCCAGCAGCCCCGGTCTAGCGGGGGGGCCAACTGCAGATACGCAGTATTTT.

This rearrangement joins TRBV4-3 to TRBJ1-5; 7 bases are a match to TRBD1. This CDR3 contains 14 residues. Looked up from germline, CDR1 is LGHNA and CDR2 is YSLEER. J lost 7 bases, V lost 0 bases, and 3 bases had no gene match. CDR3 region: CASSQEGGRQPQHF. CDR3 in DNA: TGCGCCAGCAGCCAAGAAGGGGGCCGGCAGCCCCAGCATTTT.

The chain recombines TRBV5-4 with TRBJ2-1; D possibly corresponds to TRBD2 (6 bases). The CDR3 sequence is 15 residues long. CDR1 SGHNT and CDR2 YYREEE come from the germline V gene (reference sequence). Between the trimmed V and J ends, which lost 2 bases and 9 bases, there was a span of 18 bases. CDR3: CASSLAARGGGEQFF. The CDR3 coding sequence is TGTGCCAGCAGCTTAGCTGCGCGGGGAGGCGGTGAGCAGTTCTTC.

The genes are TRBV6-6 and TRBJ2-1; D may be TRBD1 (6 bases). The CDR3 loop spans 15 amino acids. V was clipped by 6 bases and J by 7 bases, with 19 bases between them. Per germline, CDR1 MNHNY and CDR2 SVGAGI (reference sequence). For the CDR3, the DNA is TGTGCCAGCAGCCAAGGGGGTGTGGTTAGAAATGAGCAGTTCTTC. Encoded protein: CASSQGGVVRNEQFF.

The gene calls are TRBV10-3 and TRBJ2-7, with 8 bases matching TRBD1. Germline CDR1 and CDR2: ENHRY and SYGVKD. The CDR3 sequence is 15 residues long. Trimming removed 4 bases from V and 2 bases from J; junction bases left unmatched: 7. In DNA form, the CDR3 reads TGTGCCATCAGTGGATATCAGGGGGCCGCCTACGAGCAGTACTTC. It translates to CAISGYQGAAYEQYF.

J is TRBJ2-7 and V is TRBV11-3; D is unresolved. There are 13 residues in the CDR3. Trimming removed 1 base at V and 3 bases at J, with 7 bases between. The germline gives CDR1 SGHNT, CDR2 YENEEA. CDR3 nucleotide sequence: TGTGCCAGCAGCTTAGGTACAGACTACGAGCAGTACTTC. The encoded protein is CASSLGTDYEQYF. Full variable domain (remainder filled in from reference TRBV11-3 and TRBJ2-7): EAGVVQSPRYKIIEKKQPVAFWCNPISGHNTLYWYLQNLGQGPELLIRYENEEAVDDSQLPKDRFSAERLKGVDSTLKIQPAELGDSAVYLCASSLGTDYEQYFGPGTRLTVT.

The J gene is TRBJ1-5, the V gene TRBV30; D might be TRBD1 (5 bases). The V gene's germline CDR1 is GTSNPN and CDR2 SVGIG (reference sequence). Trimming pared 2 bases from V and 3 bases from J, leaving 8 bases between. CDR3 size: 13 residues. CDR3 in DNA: TGTGCCTGGAGTAGGGGTACCAATCAGCCCCAGCATTTT. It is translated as CAWSRGTNQPQHF.

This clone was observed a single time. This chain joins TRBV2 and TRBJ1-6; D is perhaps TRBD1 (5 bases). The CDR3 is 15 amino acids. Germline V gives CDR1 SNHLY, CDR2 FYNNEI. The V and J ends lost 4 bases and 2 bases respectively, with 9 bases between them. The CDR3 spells CASSGEGPYNSPLHF. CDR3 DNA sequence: TGTGCCAGCAGTGGAGAGGGACCCTATAATTCACCCCTCCACTTT.

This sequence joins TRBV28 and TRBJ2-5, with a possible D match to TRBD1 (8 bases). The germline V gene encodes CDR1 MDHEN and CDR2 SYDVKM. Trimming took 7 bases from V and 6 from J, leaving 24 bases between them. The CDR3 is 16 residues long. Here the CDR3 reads CASTLGQGGSLKTQYF. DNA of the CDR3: TGTGCCAGCACCCTAGGACAGGGAGGGAGTTTGAAGACCCAGTACTTC.

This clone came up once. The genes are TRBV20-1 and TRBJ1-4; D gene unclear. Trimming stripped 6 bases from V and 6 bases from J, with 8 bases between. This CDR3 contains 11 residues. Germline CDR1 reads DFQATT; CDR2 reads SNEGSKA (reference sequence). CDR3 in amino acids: CSAAGDEKLFF. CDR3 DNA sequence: TGCAGTGCCGCCGGGGATGAAAAACTGTTTTTT.

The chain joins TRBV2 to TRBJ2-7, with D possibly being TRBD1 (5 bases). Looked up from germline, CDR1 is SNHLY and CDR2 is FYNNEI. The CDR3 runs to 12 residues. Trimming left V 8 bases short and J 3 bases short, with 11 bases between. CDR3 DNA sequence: TGTGCCAGCGGAGACAGATTCTACGAGCAGTACTTC. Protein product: CASGDRFYEQYF.

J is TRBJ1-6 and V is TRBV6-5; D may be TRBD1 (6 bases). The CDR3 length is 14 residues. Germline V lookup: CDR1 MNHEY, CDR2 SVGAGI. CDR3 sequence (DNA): TGTGCAAGTCGCAGGGGAGGGGATAATTCACCCCTCCACTTT. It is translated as CASRRGGDNSPLHF.

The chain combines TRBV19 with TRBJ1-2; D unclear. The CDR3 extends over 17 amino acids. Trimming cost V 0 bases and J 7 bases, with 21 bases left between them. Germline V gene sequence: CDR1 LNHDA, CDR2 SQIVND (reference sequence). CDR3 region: CASSIDRLSNSGTGYTF. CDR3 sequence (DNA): TGTGCCAGTAGTATAGATCGGTTGTCAAACAGCGGAACTGGCTACACCTTC.

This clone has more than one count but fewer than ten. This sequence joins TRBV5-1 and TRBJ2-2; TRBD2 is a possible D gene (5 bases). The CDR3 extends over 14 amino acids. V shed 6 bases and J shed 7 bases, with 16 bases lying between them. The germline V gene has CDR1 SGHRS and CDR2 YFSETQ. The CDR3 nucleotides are TGCGCCAGCAAGGGCGGGCAGGCAGGCGGGGAGCTGTTTTTT. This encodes CASKGGQAGGELFF.

This CDR3 reads CASSLSGVGGNEQFF. The CDR3 DNA is TGTGCCAGCAGCTTGAGCGGGGTCGGCGGCAATGAGCAGTTCTTC. The gene calls are TRBV5-6 and TRBJ2-1, with 7 bases lining up with TRBD2. The CDR3 contains 15 residues. J gave up 6 bases and V 1 base, and 7 bases lay outside the gene matches. In germline, CDR1 is SGHDT, CDR2 YYEEEE.

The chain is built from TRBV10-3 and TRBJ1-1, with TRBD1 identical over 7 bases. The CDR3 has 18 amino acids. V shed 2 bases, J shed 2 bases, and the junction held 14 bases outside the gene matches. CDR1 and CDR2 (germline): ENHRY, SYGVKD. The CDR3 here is CAISEPLSSGTDNTEAFF. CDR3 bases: TGTGCCATCAGTGAGCCGCTGAGCTCCGGGACAGATAACACTGAAGCTTTCTTT.

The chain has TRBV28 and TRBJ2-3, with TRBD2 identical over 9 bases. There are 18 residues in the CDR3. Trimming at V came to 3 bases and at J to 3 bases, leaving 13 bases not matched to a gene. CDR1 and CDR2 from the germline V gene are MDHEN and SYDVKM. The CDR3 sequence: CASSLGIAGVGITDTQYF. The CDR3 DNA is TGTGCCAGCAGTTTGGGTATAGCGGGGGTCGGGATAACAGATACGCAGTATTTT.

The CDR3 DNA reads as TGTGCCAGCACCAGCCCGGGGGCGAACACTGAAGCTTTCTTT. It translates to CASTSPGANTEAFF. The rearrangement links TRBV27 to TRBJ1-1, with D perhaps TRBD1 (6 bases). CDR1 is MNHEY and CDR2 is SMNVEV in the germline V gene (reference sequence). V lost 7 bases, J lost 1 base, and 13 bases lay in between. The CDR3 length is 14 residues.

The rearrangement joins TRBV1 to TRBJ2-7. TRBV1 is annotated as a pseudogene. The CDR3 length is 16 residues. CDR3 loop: CTSSQERSQEMYEQYV. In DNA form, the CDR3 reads TGCACCAGCAGCCAAGAAAGGTCGCAGGAGATGTACGAGCAGTACGTC.